The 18 T cell receptor beta chains below all came from one sample that was sequenced in a study of blood T cell repertoires in COVID-19. Repertoires were generated with immunoSEQ multiplex PCR, while TCRdb's copy carries only in-frame clones and drops some. The sample lists roughly 84,000 clones; 85% were seen once. The specimen was peripheral blood. These receptors were taken from a man of 80 years or more with active or convalescent COVID-19.

The rearrangement joins TRBV3-1 (or the pseudogene TRBV3-2) to TRBJ2-5; possibly TRBD2 for D (7 bases). CDR3 length: 18 residues. Germline CDR1 reads LGHDT; CDR2 reads YNNKEL (reference sequence). The V end was cut by 1 base, the J end by 7 bases, with 25 bases between. CDR3 residues: CASSQAGVGGRAHGTQYF. Written as DNA, the CDR3 is TGTGCCAGCAGCCAAGCAGGTGTAGGGGGGAGGGCGCATGGGACCCAGTACTTC.

There are a few counts of this clone. The genes are TRBV7-3 and TRBJ2-1; 12 positions agree with TRBD2. Germline CDR1 is SGHTA and CDR2 is FQGTGA. CDR3 length equals 16 residues. V lost 2 bases, J lost 4 bases, and 3 bases stayed unmatched. Written as DNA, the CDR3 is TGTGCCAGCAGCTTATCCGGGACTAGCGGGTACAATGAGCAGTTCTTC. Protein sequence: CASSLSGTSGYNEQFF.

The CDR3 nucleotides are TGTGCCAGCAGCTCGGGACAGCTAGGGGCTTTCTTT. Residues: CASSSGQLGAFF. The chain carries TRBV5-6 and TRBJ1-1, with 7 bases matching TRBD1. CDR1 SGHDT and CDR2 YYEEEE come from the germline V gene. The CDR3 is 12 residues long. V gave up 3 bases and J gave up 11 bases; unmatched junction bases: 7.

This sequence joins TRBV11-2 and TRBJ2-5; 14 bases line up with TRBD2. The CDR3 runs 19 residues. Per germline, CDR1 SGHAT and CDR2 FQNNGV. V was pared by 2 bases and J by 0 bases, with 8 bases of the junction left unmatched. The CDR3 coding sequence is TGTGCCAGCAGCTTACGATATGGACTAGCGGGGGGATACCAAGAGACCCAGTACTTC. It is translated as CASSLRYGLAGGYQETQYF.

The chain couples TRBV15 to TRBJ2-7; D unclear. The CDR3 totals 13 residues. Germline V gene lookup returns CDR1 LNHNV and CDR2 YYDKDF (reference sequence). The V and J ends lost 0 bases and 4 bases respectively, with 7 bases between them. The CDR3 is CATSRDPRYEQYV. The CDR3 bases are TGTGCCACCAGCAGAGATCCGAGGTACGAGCAGTACGTC.

V is TRBV10-2 and J is TRBJ2-1, with 7 bases identical to TRBD2. The germline CDR1 and CDR2 sequences are WSHSY and SAAADI. CDR3 length: 15 amino acids. The trim removed 6 bases at V and 7 bases at J, leaving 12 bases unmatched. DNA of the CDR3: TGCGCCAGCAGACCTGGGCGGGAGTGGGCAAATGAGCAGTTCTTC. Its protein is CASRPGREWANEQFF.

This clone has more than one count but fewer than ten. The V and J genes are TRBV2 and TRBJ1-4; TRBD1 matches at 9 bases. The V and J ends lost 3 bases and 5 bases, in that order; junction bases with no gene match: 4. Germline V gene lookup returns CDR1 SNHLY and CDR2 FYNNEI. CDR3 length: 15 residues. DNA of the CDR3: TGTGCCAGCAGTGAGGACAGGGGTTTGAATGAAAAACTGTTTTTT. It codes for CASSEDRGLNEKLFF.

CDR3 residues: CASSPGGSSYEQYV. The CDR3 coding sequence is TGTGCCAGCAGTCCCGGGGGAAGCTCCTACGAGCAGTACGTC. J is TRBJ2-7 and V is TRBV6-5; TRBD2 is a possible D gene (6 bases). This CDR3 is 14 amino acids long. V lost 5 bases and J 0 bases, leaving 11 bases between the germline ends. The V gene's germline CDR1 is MNHEY and CDR2 SVGAGI.

This rearrangement joins TRBV6-4 to TRBJ2-3, with D possibly matching TRBD2 (5 bases). The CDR3 is 15 amino acids. Germline lookup yields CDR1 MRHNA and CDR2 SNTAGT. V was clipped by 6 bases and J by 2 bases, with 15 bases between them. CDR3 sequence (DNA): TGTGCCAGCAGCGTCGACTACGAACTCACAGATACGCAGTATTTT. It specifies CASSVDYELTDTQYF.

The table lists this clone with a few counts. This chain connects TRBV6-1 to TRBJ1-5; 10 bases agree with TRBD1. With 2 bases clipped from V and 4 bases from J, the junction kept 5 bases outside the gene matches. Per the germline V gene, CDR1 is MNHNS and CDR2 is SASEGT. CDR3 length: 16 amino acids. CDR3 DNA sequence: TGTGCCAGCAGTGAATTAGGGACAGGGGCGAATCAGCCCCAGCATTTT. It translates to CASSELGTGANQPQHF.

The chain carries TRBV27 and TRBJ2-3; D not certain. CDR1 and CDR2 (germline): MNHEY, SMNVEV (reference sequence). V was clipped by 1 base and J by 3 bases, with 14 bases between them. This CDR3 comprises 16 residues. In DNA form, the CDR3 reads TGTGCCAGCAGTTTATTCATGAACACTAATACAGATACGCAGTATTTT. This encodes CASSLFMNTNTDTQYF.

This clone has only a few counts. V is TRBV3-1 (or the pseudogene TRBV3-2) and J is TRBJ1-2, with D possibly being TRBD1 (5 bases). Trimming took 4 bases from V and 3 from J, leaving 12 bases between them. The CDR3 has 14 amino acids. The germline V gene encodes CDR1 LGHDT and CDR2 YNNKEL (reference sequence). The CDR3, as DNA: TGTGCCAGCAGCCGCGCGGCGGGGCACTATGGCTACACCTTC. Translation: CASSRAAGHYGYTF.

This sequence joins TRBV2 and TRBJ2-2; D is perhaps TRBD2 (6 bases). Germline V CDR1 and CDR2: SNHLY, FYNNEI. The CDR3 runs 14 residues. V lost 2 bases, J lost 6 bases, and 10 bases lay in between. CDR3 region: CASSERETPGELFF. For the CDR3, the DNA is TGTGCCAGCAGTGAACGGGAGACCCCCGGGGAGCTGTTTTTT. Full variable domain (outside the CDR3, taken from reference TRBV2 and TRBJ2-2): EPEVTQTPSHQVTQMGQEVILRCVPISNHLYFYWYRQILGQKVEFLVSFYNNEISEKSEIFDDQFSVERPDGSNFTLKIRSTKLEDSAMYFCASSERETPGELFFGEGSRLTVL.

This clone occurred once. J is TRBJ1-4 and V is TRBV19, with a weak D call TRBD1 (6 bases). The CDR3 sequence is 17 residues long. Germline assignment: CDR1 LNHDA and CDR2 SQIVND (reference sequence). V lost 6 bases and J 0 bases, leaving 17 bases between the germline ends. CDR3 in amino acids: CASRNPGHPATNEKLFF. DNA of the CDR3: TGTGCCAGTAGAAATCCGGGACACCCTGCAACTAATGAAAAACTGTTTTTT.

The V and J genes are TRBV5-1 and TRBJ1-2; 7 nucleotides agree with TRBD1. J gave up 3 bases and V 10 bases, and 18 bases lay outside the gene matches. The germline CDR1 and CDR2 sequences are SGHRS and YFSETQ. CDR3 size: 16 residues. In DNA, the CDR3 is TGCGCCTCGAGAGGGATACAGGGGCGGACCGACTATGGCTACACCTTC. Encoded protein: CASRGIQGRTDYGYTF.

The chain carries TRBV19 and TRBJ1-2; D may be TRBD1 (5 bases). V gave up 7 bases and J gave up 3 bases, with 18 bases separating them. The CDR3 has 15 amino acids. Germline CDR1 is LNHDA and CDR2 is SQIVND (reference sequence). This CDR3 is CASKPQQGWDYGYTF. In nucleotides, the CDR3 is TGTGCCAGTAAACCTCAGCAGGGATGGGACTATGGCTACACCTTC.

The chain uses TRBV7-6 and TRBJ1-1; 7 positions agree with TRBD1. The CDR3 consists of 13 residues. CDR1 SGHVS and CDR2 FNYEAQ come from the germline V gene. J lost 11 bases, V lost 4 bases, and 10 bases had no gene match. The DNA of the CDR3 is TGTGCCAGCAGCTCCCGACAGGGCATAGACGCTTTCTTT. It encodes CASSSRQGIDAFF. Variable domain in full (rest from reference TRBV7-6 and TRBJ1-1): GAGVSQSPRYKVTKRGQDVALRCDPISGHVSLYWYRQALGQGPEFLTYFNYEAQQDKSGLPNDRFSAERPEGSISTLTIQRTEQRDSAMYRCASSSRQGIDAFFGQGTRLTVV.

The chain is built from TRBV18 and TRBJ1-1; D perhaps matches TRBD1 (5 bases). The CDR3 has 12 amino acids. Germline CDR1 is KGHSH and CDR2 is LQKENI. V lost 1 base, J lost 5 bases, and 5 bases lay in between. The CDR3 sequence is CASSPQGTEAFF. CDR3 DNA: TGTGCCAGCTCACCACAGGGGACTGAAGCTTTCTTT.